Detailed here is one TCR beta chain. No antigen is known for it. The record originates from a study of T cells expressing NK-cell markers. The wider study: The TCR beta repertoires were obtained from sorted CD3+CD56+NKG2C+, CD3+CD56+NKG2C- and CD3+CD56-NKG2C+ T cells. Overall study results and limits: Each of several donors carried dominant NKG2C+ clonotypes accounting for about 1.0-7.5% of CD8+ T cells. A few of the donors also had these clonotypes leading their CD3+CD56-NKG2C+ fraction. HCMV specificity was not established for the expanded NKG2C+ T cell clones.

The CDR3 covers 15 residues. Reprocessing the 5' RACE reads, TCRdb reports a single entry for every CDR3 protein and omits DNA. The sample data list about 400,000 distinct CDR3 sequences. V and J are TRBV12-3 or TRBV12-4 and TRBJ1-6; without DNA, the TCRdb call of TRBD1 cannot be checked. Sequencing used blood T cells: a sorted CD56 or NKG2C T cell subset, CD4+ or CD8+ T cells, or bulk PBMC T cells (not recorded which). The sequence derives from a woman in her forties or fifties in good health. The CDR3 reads CASSPGQGWNSPLHF.